These 17 T cell receptor beta chains share one sample of origin, sequenced in a study of sequential checkpoint blockade in melanoma. The sample's treatment: randomized to nivolumab then ipilimumab (arm A) or the reverse (arm B). Data came from immunoSEQ multiplex PCR; TCRdb stores just in-frame clones and leaves some out. The table has about 40,000 clones, more than 80% seen once. The sequences come from CD8+ T cells sorted from blood (inferred from file names), collected from a patient given nivolumab and ipilimumab in sequence. The origin of the receptors is a human donor with melanoma.

V usage is TRBV9 and J usage is TRBJ2-5; tentatively, D is TRBD2 (6 bases). This CDR3 contains 15 residues. The germline CDR1 and CDR2 sequences are SGDLS and YYNGEE. Trimming shortened V by 4 bases and J by 7 bases, and 20 bases separated the two germline ends. CDR3 residues: CASSKPAERRGTQYF. For the CDR3, the DNA is TGTGCCAGCAGCAAACCCGCGGAGCGGCGGGGGACCCAGTACTTC. Combining the CDR3 with reference TRBV9 and TRBJ2-5 gives the whole variable domain DSGVTQTPKHLITATGQRVTLRCSPRSGDLSVYWYQQSLDQGLQFLIQYYNGEERAKGNILERFSAQQFPDLHSELNLSSLELGDSALYFCASSKPAERRGTQYFGPGTRLLVL.

The rearrangement uses TRBV19 and TRBJ1-2, with 7 bases identical to TRBD1. Germline CDR1 is LNHDA and CDR2 is SQIVND (reference sequence). J was trimmed by 3 bases and V by 2 bases; bases with no gene match: 24. The CDR3 is made up of 21 amino acids. CDR3 region: CASSIWGITGVVSARDYGYTF. In DNA, the CDR3 is TGTGCCAGTAGTATATGGGGGATCACAGGGGTAGTCTCCGCCCGGGACTATGGCTACACCTTC.

The J gene is TRBJ2-5, the V gene TRBV11-3, with 11 bases matching TRBD1. With V trimmed by 5 bases and J by 3 bases, 5 bases remained unmatched. CDR1 SGHNT and CDR2 YENEEA come from the germline V gene. This CDR3 contains 15 residues. The DNA of the CDR3 is TGTGCCAGCAGCACCCGGACAGGGGGCGAAGAGACCCAGTACTTC. Protein: CASSTRTGGEETQYF.

This clone was counted a few times. The V call is TRBV7-9, the J call TRBJ2-2, with D unresolved. The V and J ends lost 5 bases and 6 bases respectively, with 10 bases between them. Germline values: CDR1 SEHNR, CDR2 FQNEAQ (reference sequence). The CDR3 is made up of 13 amino acids. Written as DNA, the CDR3 is TGTGCCAGCAGCGCGCTTCGTGCCGGGGAGCTGTTTTTT. This encodes CASSALRAGELFF.

The CDR3 DNA sequence: TGTGCCAGCAGCCCGGTGGGGCGGGAGGTGAGGAATGAGCAGTTCTTC. It yields the protein CASSPVGREVRNEQFF. The chain carries TRBV9 and TRBJ2-1; 8 nucleotides match TRBD2. CDR3 size: 16 residues. Germline V gives CDR1 SGDLS, CDR2 YYNGEE. V trimming: 4 bases; J trimming: 7 bases; junction bases outside the gene matches: 13.

The chain recombines TRBV5-8 with TRBJ2-1, with 8 nucleotides matching TRBD1. In germline, CDR1 is SGHTS, CDR2 YDEGEE. The CDR3 spans 17 residues. Losses at the gene ends were 0 bases for V and 4 bases for J; bases not matched to a gene: 9. The DNA of the CDR3 is TGTGCCAGCAGCTTGGGGCCCCGGACAGGGATATACAATGAGCAGTTCTTC. Its translation is CASSLGPRTGIYNEQFF. Drawing the rest from reference TRBV5-8 and TRBJ2-1, the complete variable domain is EAGVTQSPTHLIKTRGQQATLRCSPISGHTSVYWYQQALGLGLQFLLWYDEGEERNRGNFPPRFSGRQFPNYSSELNVNALELEDSALYLCASSLGPRTGIYNEQFFGPGTRLTVL.

The chain uses TRBV28 and TRBJ2-7; 10 positions agree with TRBD2. Germline V gene lookup returns CDR1 MDHEN and CDR2 SYDVKM. The ends lost 6 bases at V and 2 bases at J; junction bases unmatched: 4. This CDR3 contains 14 residues. The chain's CDR3 is CASRLAGGTYEQYF. The CDR3 nucleotides read TGTGCCAGCAGGTTAGCGGGAGGAACCTACGAGCAGTACTTC.

The chain uses TRBV7-9 and TRBJ1-4; D remains unclear. The CDR3 runs to 13 residues. Germline lookup yields CDR1 SEHNR and CDR2 FQNEAQ (reference sequence). V was shortened by 1 base and J by 8 bases, with 8 bases between the two germline ends. The chain's CDR3 is CASSLGTKEKLFF. The CDR3 DNA is TGTGCCAGCAGCTTAGGTACAAAAGAAAAACTGTTTTTT. The complete variable domain, with remaining parts taken from reference TRBV7-9 and TRBJ1-4, reads DTGVSQNPRHKITKRGQNVTFRCDPISEHNRLYWYRQTLGQGPEFLTYFQNEAQLEKSRLLSDRFSAERPKGSFSTLEIQRTEQGDSAMYLCASSLGTKEKLFFGSGTQLSVL.

The CDR3 bases are TGTGCCAGCAGCTTGGAGAGGAGTGGTAAAGAGACCCAGTACTTC. It codes for CASSLERSGKETQYF. The rearrangement links TRBV5-6 to TRBJ2-5; D uncertain. CDR1 and CDR2 from the germline V gene are SGHDT and YYEEEE. The V end lost 0 bases, the J end lost 3 bases, and 12 bases lay between the germline ends. This CDR3 comprises 15 residues.

The V gene is TRBV2, the J gene TRBJ1-5, with D perhaps matching TRBD1 (6 bases). This CDR3 has 16 residues. The V end lost 7 bases, the J end lost 2 bases, and 18 bases lay between the germline ends. Germline values: CDR1 SNHLY, CDR2 FYNNEI. CDR3 region: CASIRTQQGGNQPQHF. The CDR3, as DNA: TGTGCCAGCATCAGGACCCAACAGGGTGGCAATCAGCCCCAGCATTTT.

The chain has TRBV27 and TRBJ2-3; 11 bases are a match to TRBD2. Germline V lookup: CDR1 MNHEY, CDR2 SMNVEV (reference sequence). V lost 3 bases to trimming and J lost 0 bases; unmatched junction nucleotides: 8. The CDR3 extends over 18 amino acids. The CDR3 here is CASSLWGGLADSTDTQYF. DNA of the CDR3: TGTGCCAGCAGTTTGTGGGGGGGACTAGCGGATAGCACAGATACGCAGTATTTT.

This chain uses TRBV6-5 with TRBJ1-1, with D tentatively TRBD1 (5 bases). V lost 2 bases to trimming and J lost 1 base, with 8 bases between them. CDR1 MNHEY and CDR2 SVGAGI come from the germline V gene. The CDR3 covers 14 residues. CDR3 sequence reads: CASSYTQGNTEAFF. DNA of the CDR3: TGTGCCAGCAGTTACACCCAGGGGAACACTGAAGCTTTCTTT.

The genes are TRBV10-2 and TRBJ2-7; possible D gene TRBD2, 5 bases. Germline V lookup: CDR1 WSHSY, CDR2 SAAADI. With 8 bases removed from V and 5 bases from J, the gap between germline ends came to 16 bases. The CDR3 totals 13 residues. CDR3 DNA sequence: TGCGCCAGCTCAGAGGGCAGGTCTCACGAGCAGTACGTC. Residues: CASSEGRSHEQYV.

V usage is TRBV13 and J usage is TRBJ2-7; TRBD2 agrees at 8 bases. V dropped 0 bases and J dropped 3; count of bases not matched to a gene: 4. The germline CDR1 and CDR2 sequences are PRHDT and FYEKMQ (reference sequence). This CDR3 spans 15 amino acids. In nucleotides, the CDR3 is TGTGCCAGCAGCTTAGGCCGCGGGGGGTTCTACGAGCAGTACGTC. This encodes CASSLGRGGFYEQYV.

The chain recombines TRBV5-6 with TRBJ1-2; TRBD1 is a possible D gene (6 bases). Trimming pared 0 bases from V and 4 bases from J, leaving 13 bases between. From germline, CDR1 is SGHDT and CDR2 YYEEEE. The CDR3 spans 15 residues. CDR3 amino acids: CASSLVRGPGYGYTF. The CDR3 DNA reads as TGTGCCAGCAGCTTGGTGCGGGGGCCGGGCTATGGCTACACCTTC.

V gene TRBV7-9 combines with J gene TRBJ2-1; a weak D match, TRBD1 (6 bases). The CDR3 has 13 residues. Germline V gives CDR1 SEHNR, CDR2 FQNEAQ (reference sequence). The V end was cut by 11 bases, the J end by 11 bases, with 22 bases between. CDR3 nucleotide sequence: TGTGCCGTCCCGGGACAAATTGTCGAGCAGCAGTTCTTC. Translation: CAVPGQIVEQQFF.

The chain uses TRBV7-3 and TRBJ2-1; TRBD2 aligns across 7 bases. The V and J ends lost 5 bases and 9 bases, in that order; junction bases with no gene match: 10. CDR1 SGHTA and CDR2 FQGTGA come from the germline V gene. This CDR3 region has 14 residues. CDR3 sequence reads: CASSPGLDRFEQFF. CDR3 DNA: TGTGCCAGCAGCCCCGGACTAGACCGGTTTGAGCAGTTCTTC.